This passage covers 17 T cell receptor beta chains from one sample sequenced in a study of cytomegalovirus exposure and HLA in healthy donors. The PCR ran on 60 Vbeta and 13 Jbeta primers. The method was immunoSEQ multiplex PCR; TCRdb's version includes in-frame clones alone and lacks a portion of them. The repertoire holds 110,000 to 150,000 clones, approximately 82% seen once, with approximately 9.7% in the top ten. The sequenced sample was PBMCs. Receptors were obtained from an older woman in good health and CMV-seropositive.

The chain has TRBV7-6 and TRBJ2-5, with a possible D match to TRBD1 (6 bases). The CDR3 runs 16 residues. CDR1 and CDR2 (germline): SGHVS, FNYEAQ. V lost 5 bases and J lost 5, with 21 bases in between. The CDR3 here is CASSATGTSGVETQYF. For the CDR3, the DNA is TGTGCCAGCAGCGCCACCGGGACATCTGGGGTGGAGACCCAGTACTTC.

V usage is TRBV5-4 and J usage is TRBJ2-1, with D possibly TRBD2 on 5 matching bases. The germline V gene encodes CDR1 SGHNT and CDR2 YYREEE (reference sequence). Trimming took off 4 bases at V and 0 bases at J, with 20 bases between the two ends. The CDR3 length is 18 residues. The CDR3 spells CASSPLSGGESSYNEQFF. The CDR3 DNA sequence: TGTGCCAGCAGCCCCCTATCAGGAGGAGAGAGCTCCTACAATGAGCAGTTCTTC.

This chain uses TRBV28 with TRBJ1-5; D remains unclear. This CDR3 contains 12 residues. Trimming took off 4 bases at V and 3 bases at J, with 4 bases between the two ends. From germline, CDR1 is MDHEN and CDR2 SYDVKM. This CDR3 reads CASSSLNQPQHF. The CDR3, as DNA: TGTGCCAGCAGTTCCCTCAATCAGCCCCAGCATTTT.

The chain's CDR3 is CASSLGGPGSYEQYF. The CDR3 DNA follows: TGTGCCAGCAGTTTAGGAGGCCCCGGCTCCTACGAGCAGTACTTC. This rearrangement joins TRBV6-6 to TRBJ2-7; D might be TRBD2 (5 bases). The V end was cut by 4 bases, the J end by 0 bases, with 13 bases between. Germline values: CDR1 MNHNY, CDR2 SVGAGI (reference sequence). The CDR3 is made up of 15 amino acids.

The sample holds a few counts of this clone. The rearrangement uses TRBV6-5 and TRBJ1-1; maybe TRBD1 (5 bases). Per germline, CDR1 MNHEY and CDR2 SVGAGI. The V end lost 6 bases, the J end lost 0 bases, and 11 bases lay between the germline ends. The CDR3 totals 14 residues. CDR3 sequence: CASREGSVNTEAFF. The CDR3, as DNA: TGTGCCAGCAGGGAGGGGTCAGTGAACACTGAAGCTTTCTTT.

The chain combines TRBV28 with TRBJ2-2; D uncertain. Germline assignment: CDR1 MDHEN and CDR2 SYDVKM. V gave up 5 bases and J gave up 5 bases, with 12 bases separating them. The CDR3 length is 14 residues. This CDR3 is CASSRQAGTGELFF. CDR3 DNA sequence: TGTGCCAGCAGTAGGCAGGCAGGTACCGGGGAGCTGTTTTTT. The complete variable domain, with remaining parts taken from reference TRBV28 and TRBJ2-2, reads DVKVTQSSRYLVKRTGEKVFLECVQDMDHENMFWYRQDPGLGLRLIYFSYDVKMKEKGDIPEGYSVSREKKERFSLILESASTNQTSMYLCASSRQAGTGELFFGEGSRLTVL.

This clone was observed a few times. The J gene is TRBJ1-1, the V gene TRBV7-2; no definite D call. The germline gives CDR1 SGHTA, CDR2 FQGNSA. The V end lost 5 bases, the J end lost 0 bases, and 16 bases lay between the germline ends. The CDR3 spans 16 residues. The CDR3, as DNA: TGTGCCAGCAGCGATATCGCAGGATTAATGAACACTGAAGCTTTCTTT. As protein: CASSDIAGLMNTEAFF.

The chain has TRBV30 and TRBJ1-1; D is ambiguous. The CDR3 loop spans 12 amino acids. The V gene lost 1 base and the J gene lost 4 bases, with 7 bases spanning the gap. Germline CDR1 is GTSNPN and CDR2 is SVGIG (reference sequence). CDR3 protein: CAWSGGVTEAFF. CDR3 nucleotide sequence: TGTGCCTGGAGTGGGGGAGTCACTGAAGCTTTCTTT. Together with reference TRBV30 and TRBJ1-1, the CDR3 gives the full variable domain: SQTIHQWPATLVQPVGSPLSLECTVEGTSNPNLYWYRQAAGRGLQLLFYSVGIGQISSEVPQNLSASRPQDRQFILSSKKLLLSDSGFYLCAWSGGVTEAFFGQGTRLTVV.

The genes are TRBV5-4 and TRBJ2-1, with 13 bases lining up with TRBD2. V lost 3 bases to trimming and J lost 5 bases; unmatched junction nucleotides: 2. The V gene's germline CDR1 is SGHNT and CDR2 YYREEE (reference sequence). CDR3 length equals 15 residues. The CDR3 DNA is TGTGCCAGCAGCTGGGGGACTAGCGGGAACAATGAGCAGTTCTTC. Its translation is CASSWGTSGNNEQFF.

The CDR3 sequence is CASSPTDRRRTEAFF. The CDR3 nucleotides are TGTGCCAGCAGTCCTACGGACAGGAGAAGAACTGAAGCTTTCTTT. The chain recombines TRBV6-5 with TRBJ1-1; TRBD1 aligns across 7 bases. V shed 5 bases and J 5 bases; nucleotides not matched to a gene: 11. The germline V gene encodes CDR1 MNHEY and CDR2 SVGAGI. This CDR3 is 15 amino acids long.

V and J are TRBV6-5 and TRBJ1-1; D gene unclear. CDR3 size: 16 residues. V was shortened by 1 base and J by 0 bases, with 12 bases between the two germline ends. Germline V gives CDR1 MNHEY, CDR2 SVGAGI. CDR3 in amino acids: CASSYLRVPMNTEAFF. The CDR3 region has the DNA TGTGCCAGCAGTTACTTGAGGGTCCCTATGAACACTGAAGCTTTCTTT.

This clone showed up just a few times. The chain couples TRBV5-1 to TRBJ2-5; TRBD2 might be the D (6 bases). The germline V gene has CDR1 SGHRS and CDR2 YFSETQ. The CDR3 has 12 amino acids. V was shortened by 5 bases and J by 2 bases, with 7 bases between the two germline ends. CDR3 region: CASRTSQETQYF. The CDR3 DNA sequence: TGCGCCAGCAGGACTAGTCAAGAGACCCAGTACTTC.

The chain couples TRBV28 to TRBJ2-4; D unresolved. Germline loops: CDR1 MDHEN, CDR2 SYDVKM. This CDR3 has 15 residues. The ends were cut back, 2 bases at V and 0 bases at J, with 8 bases in the middle. CDR3 sequence reads: CASSLTGPAKNIQYF. CDR3 nucleotides: TGTGCCAGCAGTTTAACCGGTCCAGCCAAAAACATTCAGTACTTC.

The J gene is TRBJ1-1, the V gene TRBV7-6; D is unclear. The CDR3 loop spans 13 amino acids. V was trimmed by 4 bases and J by 8 bases, leaving 14 bases between them. Germline loops: CDR1 SGHVS, CDR2 FNYEAQ. CDR3 in DNA: TGTGCCAGCAGCTGGCCGGGAAGCTTGGAAGCTTTCTTT. Residues: CASSWPGSLEAFF.

The chain recombines TRBV7-3 with TRBJ2-3; TRBD1 might be the D (6 bases). Germline lookup yields CDR1 SGHTA and CDR2 FQGTGA. CDR3 length: 15 residues. Trimming pared 2 bases from V and 4 bases from J, leaving 13 bases between. This chain's CDR3 is CASSLSGDLPDTQYF. The CDR3 region has the DNA TGTGCCAGCAGCTTATCAGGGGATCTACCAGATACGCAGTATTTT.

The rearrangement joins TRBV30 to TRBJ2-7; 9 bases match TRBD2. V lost 1 base to trimming and J lost 2 bases; unmatched junction nucleotides: 6. Germline V gives CDR1 GTSNPN, CDR2 SVGIG (reference sequence). This CDR3 region has 15 residues. The CDR3 sequence: CAWSGLSGSTYEQYF. The CDR3 DNA sequence: TGTGCCTGGAGTGGCCTTAGCGGGAGTACCTACGAGCAGTACTTC.

This chain links TRBV29-1 with TRBJ1-2; maybe TRBD1 (5 bases). Germline-derived CDR1 and CDR2 are SQVTM and ANQGSEA. This CDR3 is built from 12 residues. V shed 5 bases and J shed 3 bases, with 10 bases lying between them. This CDR3 reads CSVIQGDYGYTF. The CDR3 bases are TGCAGCGTTATCCAGGGTGACTATGGCTACACCTTC.